In its sample, the clone carrying this T cell receptor (beta chain) was seen a few times. Original data processing: For nucleated cells, counts were estimated from reference gene primer amplification. This table comes from immunoSEQ multiplex PCR, and its TCRdb copy is limited to in-frame clones, with some not included. V, J and clone size were drawn from that table, and D and trimming were deduced from the DNA. The sample holds about 400,000 clones; approximately 90% are singletons and the top ten take 10%. Cohorts were based on clinical histories the participants reported. The sample comes from a study of blood T cell repertoires in COVID-19. CDR1 and CDR2 from the germline V gene are MNHEY and SMNVEV (reference sequence). Trimming removed 6 bases from V and 1 base from J, with 16 bases in between. This CDR3 contains 15 residues.

The chain couples TRBV27 to TRBJ2-7; D is possibly TRBD1 (7 bases). Sequencing input: PBMCs or T cells enriched from blood (not recorded which). The TCR comes from a woman aged 50 to 60 who had recovered from COVID-19. The CDR3 reads CASRTRGAQSYEQYF. In DNA, the CDR3 is TGTGCCAGCAGAACCAGGGGGGCGCAGTCCTACGAGCAGTACTTC.